This T cell receptor beta chain was sequenced for a study of post-analysis software for immune sequencing data (dated by TCRdb to between 2014 and 2016). The study in broad terms: Recorded disease courses included relapsing-remitting, secondary progressive and progressive-relapsing multiple sclerosis, with some patients lacking subtype annotation. Patient repertoires were compared against 10 to 12 previously published healthy control repertoires from donors aged 6 to 25 years. A subset of samples was prepared in parallel using single-end sample barcoding, then pooled and co-amplified after Illumina adapter ligation. Broader findings and caveats from the paper: Compared with controls, multiple sclerosis patients had significantly lower normalized Chao1 diversity, a finding suggesting substantial peripheral T-cell clonal expansion. Patients showed significantly higher frequencies than controls for five TRBV segments, among them TRBV5-6, TRBV5-1 and TRBV20-1. Direct clustering with F measure revealed strong co-clustering of samples prepared in the same batch, which led to a batch-effect correction. The multiple sclerosis patient group was slightly younger than the control group.

Libraries were prepared through PCR. Sequenced on an Illumina HiSeq 2500. To reduce PCR and sequencing biases, unique molecular identifiers were built into the TCR beta cDNA libraries. Per 1 to 10 million input T cells, approximately 500,000 cDNA molecules were obtained, such that each molecule approximated one T cell. The patient libraries were prepared and sequenced using the same protocol as the earlier healthy control dataset. Samples belonging to the same batch were prepared together, multiplexed and sequenced on a shared HiSeq lane. Under the source paper's analysis protocol: Raw barcoded reads were processed with MIGEC, discarding single-read molecular identifier groups before consensus assembly and CDR3 extraction. VDJtools was used for post-analysis of the clonotype tables, and diversity was normalized by down-sampling every dataset to the size of the smallest sample. Repertoire overlap clustering matched CDR3 amino acid but not nucleotide sequences to correct batch-related cross-sample contamination. In TCRdb, the public reads were trimmed at Q25 with fastp and aligned with MiXCR, with productive beta chains retained. Merged by CDR3 protein, the rows form single entries marked with the most common genes and DNA. TCRdb's processing, not the authors', yielded these V and J calls. For this sample there are roughly 170,000 distinct CDR3 sequences; over 25% appear just once. The ten largest make up more than 1.3% of the sample.

To demonstrate the VDJtools post-analysis software, TCR beta repertoires were profiled from the peripheral blood of over ten young patients with multiple sclerosis. The patients with multiple sclerosis were children and adolescents between 6 and 15 years of age. The germline V gene (reference sequence) yields MNHEY for CDR1 and SMNVEV for CDR2. Trimming leaves V shorter by 5 bases and J shorter by 0 bases, with the junction holding 7 bases beyond the gene matches. Measured from the cysteine to the phenylalanine, the CDR3 is 16 residues long. Only the CDR3 DNA is retained, 48 bases long and in frame from the first base. In this sample, this clonotype turned up a few times. Its specific antigen is unknown. Base quality data are lacking; no much larger clone is found one base away.

The chain uses TRBV27 and TRBJ1-5, and 7 junctional nucleotides match TRBD1. This sequence originates from a girl aged 5-17 years with multiple sclerosis. Input material: blood. The CDR3 protein: CASSPGTDYSNQPQHF. The DNA sequence is TGTGCCAGCAGTCCCGGGACAGACTATAGCAATCAGCCCCAGCATTTT.